The 17 T cell receptor beta chains reported below all come from one sample, sequenced in a study of cytomegalovirus exposure and HLA in healthy donors. In the PCR, 60 Vbeta and 13 Jbeta primers were used. The data were produced by immunoSEQ multiplex PCR, yet TCRdb's version contains in-frame clones alone and is incomplete. The sample lists about 140,000 clones, roughly four fifths occurring once. The sample comprised PBMCs. The receptors originated from a woman aged 40 to 49 in good health and CMV-seronegative.

The chain joins TRBV7-9 to TRBJ1-6; D gene unclear. This CDR3 region has 18 residues. The V gene's germline CDR1 is SEHNR and CDR2 FQNEAQ (reference sequence). Trimming removed 1 base at V and 0 bases at J, with 13 bases between. CDR3 nucleotides: TGTGCCAGCAGCTTAGGCAAAGCAGGCAACTCCTATAATTCACCCCTCCACTTT. It codes for CASSLGKAGNSYNSPLHF.

The chain couples TRBV7-9 to TRBJ1-3, with TRBD1 matching over 8 bases. V shed 5 bases, J shed 5 bases, and the junction held 11 bases outside the gene matches. The length of the CDR3 is 16 residues. CDR1 SEHNR and CDR2 FQNEAQ come from the germline V gene (reference sequence). This CDR3 is CASSPTFQGARNTIYF. CDR3 bases: TGTGCCAGCAGCCCAACCTTCCAGGGGGCGAGAAACACCATATATTTT.

The chain is built from TRBV5-1 and TRBJ1-4; maybe TRBD1 (5 bases). V shed 2 bases and J shed 8 bases, with 16 bases lying between them. The CDR3 is 15 amino acids. Germline values: CDR1 SGHRS, CDR2 YFSETQ. The CDR3 region is CASSLQIGEREKLFF. The CDR3 coding sequence is TGCGCCAGCAGCTTACAAATAGGGGAACGGGAAAAACTGTTTTTT.

The chain is built from TRBV9 and TRBJ2-7; D might be TRBD1 (5 bases). Trimming took off 5 bases at V and 4 bases at J, with 22 bases between the two ends. Per germline, CDR1 SGDLS and CDR2 YYNGEE. The CDR3 totals 16 residues. CDR3 loop: CASSENFLQGEYEQYF. For the CDR3, the DNA is TGTGCCAGCAGTGAAAACTTTTTGCAGGGTGAATACGAGCAGTACTTC. Full variable domain (missing parts from reference TRBV9 and TRBJ2-7): DSGVTQTPKHLITATGQRVTLRCSPRSGDLSVYWYQQSLDQGLQFLIQYYNGEERAKGNILERFSAQQFPDLHSELNLSSLELGDSALYFCASSENFLQGEYEQYFGPGTRLTVT.

The V and J genes are TRBV5-1 and TRBJ1-6; unclear D gene. The CDR3 is 16 amino acids. V lost 0 bases, J lost 5 bases, and 12 bases lay in between. Germline V gene sequence: CDR1 SGHRS, CDR2 YFSETQ. CDR3 region: CASSLGSAEDNSPLHF. The CDR3 DNA sequence: TGCGCCAGCAGCTTGGGGTCAGCCGAGGATAATTCACCCCTCCACTTT.

The rearrangement links TRBV6-1 to TRBJ2-7; TRBD2 is a possible D gene (5 bases). Germline CDR1 MNHNS, CDR2 SASEGT. The CDR3 contains 13 residues. V lost 3 bases, J lost 2 bases, and 8 bases lay in between. This chain's CDR3 is CASSEDGTYEQYF. The CDR3 nucleotides are TGTGCCAGCAGTGAGGACGGGACCTACGAGCAGTACTTC.

The chain joins TRBV9 to TRBJ1-4; 8 bases map to TRBD1. The length of the CDR3 is 16 residues. CDR1 is SGDLS and CDR2 is YYNGEE in the germline V gene. With 3 bases clipped from V and 2 bases from J, the junction kept 6 bases outside the gene matches. The CDR3 protein is CASSGNTGGTNEKLFF. In DNA form, the CDR3 reads TGTGCCAGCAGCGGGAACACAGGGGGGACTAATGAAAAACTGTTTTTT.

The chain has TRBV4-2 and TRBJ2-4; 9 bases are a match to TRBD2. Germline V gene data show CDR1 as LGHNA and CDR2 as YNFKEQ. The CDR3 length is 18 residues. J lost 7 bases, V lost 0 bases, and 13 bases had no gene match. The CDR3 loop is CASSQEGSSGNRHNIQYF. In DNA, the CDR3 is TGTGCCAGCAGCCAAGAAGGATCTAGCGGGAACCGCCACAACATTCAGTACTTC.

This chain joins TRBV6-5 and TRBJ2-5; 9 nucleotides align to TRBD1. The DNA end is more similar to TRBJ2-7, so the J call may be wrong. Germline V gene data show CDR1 as MNHEY and CDR2 as SVGAGI. The CDR3 sequence is 14 residues long. As DNA, the CDR3 is TGTGCCAGCACCTCGGGACAGGGCAAGTACGAGCAGTACTTC. This encodes CASTSGQGKYEQYF.

The chain links TRBV4-2 to TRBJ2-6; D is undetermined. CDR1 LGHNA and CDR2 YNFKEQ come from the germline V gene. There are 16 residues in the CDR3. Trimming removed 0 bases at V and 0 bases at J, with 6 bases between. The CDR3 reads CASSQDIGSGANVLTF. CDR3 in DNA: TGTGCCAGCAGCCAAGATATCGGCTCTGGGGCCAACGTCCTGACTTTC.

V is TRBV27 and J is TRBJ2-5, with D possibly TRBD2 on 6 matching bases. The J call may be faulty, since TRBJ2-7 better matches the DNA end. CDR3 size: 15 residues. The germline V gene encodes CDR1 MNHEY and CDR2 SMNVEV (reference sequence). CDR3 sequence reads: CASSFTGSLSYEQYF. CDR3 bases: TGTGCCAGCAGTTTTACCGGGAGCCTGTCCTACGAGCAGTACTTC.

This chain uses TRBV15 with TRBJ2-7; D is possibly TRBD2 (6 bases). Germline V gives CDR1 LNHNV, CDR2 YYDKDF (reference sequence). The CDR3 sequence is 15 residues long. V shed 0 bases and J shed 2 bases, with 11 bases lying between them. The CDR3 region is CATSRDGGKTYEQYF. The DNA for the CDR3 is TGTGCCACCAGCAGAGATGGGGGGAAAACCTACGAGCAGTACTTC.

The chain combines TRBV28 with TRBJ1-2; 12 bases are a match to TRBD1. The CDR3 runs 15 residues. V lost 6 bases, J lost 0 bases, and 2 bases stayed unmatched. Germline CDR1 MDHEN, CDR2 SYDVKM. CDR3 amino acids: CASSGTGGANYGYTF. The DNA for the CDR3 is TGTGCCAGCAGCGGGACAGGGGGCGCTAACTATGGCTACACCTTC.

This rearrangement joins TRBV5-8 to TRBJ2-5; 8 nucleotides align to TRBD2. The V segment lost 2 bases and the J segment 3 bases; nucleotides outside the gene matches: 6. The CDR3 sequence is 15 residues long. The V gene's germline CDR1 is SGHTS and CDR2 YDEGEE. CDR3 residues: CASSFLAGGEETQYF. The CDR3 DNA sequence: TGTGCCAGCAGCTTTCTGGCGGGAGGTGAAGAGACCCAGTACTTC. The whole variable domain, filled in from reference TRBV5-8 and TRBJ2-5, reads EAGVTQSPTHLIKTRGQQATLRCSPISGHTSVYWYQQALGLGLQFLLWYDEGEERNRGNFPPRFSGRQFPNYSSELNVNALELEDSALYLCASSFLAGGEETQYFGPGTRLLVL.

This sequence joins TRBV5-1 and TRBJ1-2, with a weak D call TRBD1 (5 bases). The CDR3 sequence is 16 residues long. Germline V gene data show CDR1 as SGHRS and CDR2 as YFSETQ. V lost 0 bases to trimming and J lost 8 bases, with 20 bases between them. CDR3 sequence reads: CASSLAGFLYSGGYTF. The CDR3 DNA follows: TGCGCCAGCAGCTTGGCAGGGTTCCTCTATTCGGGCGGCTACACCTTC.

This sequence joins TRBV2 and TRBJ1-5; TRBD1 might be the D (6 bases). The CDR3 length is 15 residues. The germline V gene encodes CDR1 SNHLY and CDR2 FYNNEI. With 6 bases removed from V and 6 bases from J, the gap between germline ends came to 18 bases. The CDR3 protein is CASRHNREGTQPQHF. CDR3 sequence (DNA): TGTGCCAGCAGGCATAACAGGGAGGGAACTCAGCCCCAGCATTTT. Based on the CDR3 plus reference TRBV2 and TRBJ1-5, the full variable domain is EPEVTQTPSHQVTQMGQEVILRCVPISNHLYFYWYRQILGQKVEFLVSFYNNEISEKSEIFDDQFSVERPDGSNFTLKIRSTKLEDSAMYFCASRHNREGTQPQHFGDGTRLSIL.

V usage is TRBV10-3 and J usage is TRBJ1-4; 10 bases are a match to TRBD1. Germline lookup yields CDR1 ENHRY and CDR2 SYGVKD. The CDR3 extends over 13 amino acids. Trimming took 6 bases from V and 7 from J; bases not matched to a gene: 2. The CDR3 loop reads CAIRDRGIEKLFF. CDR3 sequence (DNA): TGTGCCATCAGGGACAGGGGGATTGAAAAACTGTTTTTT.